This record covers a single TCR beta chain. With 0 bases clipped from V and 8 bases from J, the junction kept 9 bases outside the gene matches. The CDR3 runs 16 residues. Germline assignment: CDR1 LNHNV and CDR2 YYDKDF (reference sequence). This entry comes from a study of blood T cell repertoires in COVID-19. Study-wide context: COVID-19 samples from acute and convalescent phases originated in the United States, Italy and Spain. From T cells, B-cell-depleted T cells, or PBMCs came the material, which was cDNA or gDNA.

Original data processing: Reference gene primer amplification yielded estimated nucleated cell counts. Assay: immunoSEQ multiplex PCR; the TCRdb copy retains only in-frame clones and omits some. The DNA was the basis for D and trimming; V, J and clone size are from that table. The data contain roughly 250,000 clones, under 85% of them seen just once; the ten biggest clones take up approximately 4%. The receptor comes from a woman aged 40 to 50 with active or convalescent COVID-19. The sequenced material came from peripheral blood. The chain joins TRBV15 to TRBJ1-4; 7 bases are shared with TRBD1. The CDR3 DNA reads TGTGCCACCAGCAGAGAAACCAGGGGGTTTGGGGAAAAACTGTTTTTT. Its translation is CATSRETRGFGEKLFF.